A selection of T cell receptor beta chains follows, all from one sample in a study of siplizumab effects on memory and regulatory T cells. TCRdb's copy holds only in-frame clones and misses some; the assay was immunoSEQ multiplex PCR. The sample lists around 100,000 clones; 94% were seen once. Sequences were obtained from non-Treg CD4+ T cells sorted from blood. The receptors originated from a human donor in good health. The CDR3 runs from the conserved cysteine through the conserved F or W. Fields, in order: V gene, J gene, clone size, D gene, CDR3 DNA, CDR3 protein. D genes are given only for firm matches. A clone size is listed for some rows: how often the clone was seen (once, few, many), or a class if it is expanded.

TRBV4-1,TRBJ1-6,-,-,TGCGCCAGCAGCCAGGGGGGGACGGATTATCTGCGTTCACCCCTCCACTTT,CASSQGGTDYLRSPLHF
TRBV9,TRBJ2-1,-,-,TGTGCCAGCAGCGTATTCATCTCGGGACGGGATAGTGAGCAGTTCTTC,CASSVFISGRDSEQFF
TRBV29-1,TRBJ2-1,-,-,TGCAGCGTCGAATCTAGCTTTGAGCAGTTCTTC,CSVESSFEQFF
TRBV6-5,TRBJ1-2,-,TRBD1,TGTGCCAGCAGTTCTCCAGGCCGGGACAGGCATGGCTACACCTTC,CASSSPGRDRHGYTF
TRBV6-1,TRBJ2-1,-,-,TGTGCCAGCAGCGAAGAAGTACTAGCAGGGTGGGACGATGAGCAGTTCTTC,CASSEEVLAGWDDEQFF
TRBV5-1,TRBJ1-2,-,-,TGCGCCAGCAGCTTACACGGGACCAACTATGGCTACACCTTC,CASSLHGTNYGYTF
TRBV4-1,TRBJ1-6,-,-,TGCGCCAGCAGCCACCAACAGGGTTTTAGGTCACCCCTCCACTTT,CASSHQQGFRSPLHF
TRBV7-3,TRBJ2-1,few,TRBD2,TGTGCCAGCAGCTTAGAAGGGACTAGCGGGAGCAATGAGCAGTTCTTC,CASSLEGTSGSNEQFF
TRBV11-2,TRBJ1-2,-,-,TGTGCCAGCAGCCCGACCCGCCTGATCGGCTATGGCTACACCTTC,CASSPTRLIGYGYTF
TRBV6-6,TRBJ1-2,few,-,TGTGCCAGCCGACCGGGGGTCGGCTCCTATGATGGCTACACCTTC,CASRPGVGSYDGYTF
TRBV4-1,TRBJ1-5,-,TRBD1,TGCGCCAGCAGCCAAGATCCGGGACAGGGCAATCAGCCCCAGCATTTT,CASSQDPGQGNQPQHF
TRBV19,TRBJ2-7,-,TRBD1,TGTGCCAGTAGTCTGGGACAGGCCTCCTACGAGCAGTACTTC,CASSLGQASYEQYF
TRBV28,TRBJ2-2,-,-,TGTGCCAGCAGTCCCAGCGATCGCACCGGGGAGCTGTTTTTT,CASSPSDRTGELFF
TRBV19,TRBJ2-1,-,TRBD2,TGTGCCAGTAGTAACAGACTAGCGGGTAGCTCCTACAATGAGCAGTTCTTC,CASSNRLAGSSYNEQFF
TRBV9,TRBJ2-7,-,-,TGTGCCAGCAGCGTAAGGTCTCTGGACGAGCAGTACTTC,CASSVRSLDEQYF
TRBV5-6,TRBJ1-1,-,-,TGTGCCAGCGGGAGACAGTACACTGAAGCTTTCTTT,CASGRQYTEAFF
TRBV2,TRBJ1-5,-,-,TGTGCCACTTCGGCCCCGGGAGGGCAGCCCCAGCATTTT,CATSAPGGQPQHF
TRBV5-5,TRBJ2-5,-,TRBD2,TGTGCCAGCAGCACCGGGACTAGTCAAGAGACCCAGTACTTC,CASSTGTSQETQYF
TRBV30,TRBJ2-2,-,-,TGTGCCTGGAGTGTACAGGGAGCCGGGGAGCTGTTTTTT,CAWSVQGAGELFF
TRBV14,TRBJ1-4,-,-,TGTGCCACCCCGGTGGCGTTTAGACTGTTTTTT,CATPVAFRLFF
TRBV15,TRBJ2-1,-,-,TGTGCCACCAGCAGAGTACTTGGCAATGAGCAGTTCTTC,CATSRVLGNEQFF
TRBV4-1,TRBJ2-7,-,-,TGCGCCAGCAGCCAGTTAACAGGGTTCTCCTACGAGCAGTACTTC,CASSQLTGFSYEQYF